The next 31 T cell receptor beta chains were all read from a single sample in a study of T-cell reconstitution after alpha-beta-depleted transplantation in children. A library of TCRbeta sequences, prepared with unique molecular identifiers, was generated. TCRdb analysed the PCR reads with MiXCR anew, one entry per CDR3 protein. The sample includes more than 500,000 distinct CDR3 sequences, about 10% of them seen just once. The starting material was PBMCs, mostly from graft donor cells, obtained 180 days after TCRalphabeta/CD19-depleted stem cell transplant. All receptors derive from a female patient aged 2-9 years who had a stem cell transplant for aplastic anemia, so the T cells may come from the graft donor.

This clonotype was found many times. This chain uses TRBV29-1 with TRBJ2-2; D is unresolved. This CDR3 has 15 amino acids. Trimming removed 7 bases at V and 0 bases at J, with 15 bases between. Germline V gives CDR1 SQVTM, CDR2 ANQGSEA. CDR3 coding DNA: TGCAGCGCCAAACCACGGCTCACGAACACCGGGGAGCTGTTTTTT. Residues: CSAKPRLTNTGELFF.

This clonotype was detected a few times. In DNA form, the CDR3 reads TGTGCCATCAGTGGGGCCCGATTAGGGGGTTCTAATGAAAAACTGTTTTTT. Residues: CAISGARLGGSNEKLFF. The chain carries TRBV10-3 and TRBJ1-4, with a possible D match to TRBD1 (6 bases). CDR3 size: 17 residues. The germline CDR1 and CDR2 sequences are ENHRY and SYGVKD. V shed 4 bases and J shed 3 bases, with 18 bases lying between them.

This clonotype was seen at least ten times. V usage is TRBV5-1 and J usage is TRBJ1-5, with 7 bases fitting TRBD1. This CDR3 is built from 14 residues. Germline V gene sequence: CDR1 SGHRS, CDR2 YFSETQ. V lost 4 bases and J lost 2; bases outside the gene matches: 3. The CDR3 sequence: CASSAGTGNQPQHF. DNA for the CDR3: TGCGCCAGCAGCGCGGGGACAGGCAATCAGCCCCAGCATTTT.

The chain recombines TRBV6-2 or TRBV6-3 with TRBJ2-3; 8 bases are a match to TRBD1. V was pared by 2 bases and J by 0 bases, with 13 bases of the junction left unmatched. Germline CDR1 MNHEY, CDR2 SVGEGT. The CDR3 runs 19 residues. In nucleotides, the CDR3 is TGTGCCAGCAGTTACGATTGGGACAGGCTCTTCTCTAGCACAGATACGCAGTATTTT. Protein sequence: CASSYDWDRLFSSTDTQYF.

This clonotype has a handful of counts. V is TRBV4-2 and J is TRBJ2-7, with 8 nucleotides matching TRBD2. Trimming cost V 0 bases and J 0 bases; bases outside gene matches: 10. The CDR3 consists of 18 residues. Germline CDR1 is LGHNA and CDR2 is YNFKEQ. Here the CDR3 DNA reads TGTGCCAGCAGCCAAGAACGGGGAGCGGGAGCGCTCTCCTACGAGCAGTACTTC. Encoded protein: CASSQERGAGALSYEQYF.

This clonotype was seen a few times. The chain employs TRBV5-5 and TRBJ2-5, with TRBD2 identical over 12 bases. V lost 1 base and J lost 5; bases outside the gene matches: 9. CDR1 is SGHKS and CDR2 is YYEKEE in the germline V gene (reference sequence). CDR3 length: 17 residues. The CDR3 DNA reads TGTGCCAGCAGCTTGATCGGACTAGCGGGACAGAGGGAGACCCAGTACTTC. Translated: CASSLIGLAGQRETQYF. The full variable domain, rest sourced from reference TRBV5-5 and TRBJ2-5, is DAGVTQSPTHLIKTRGQQVTLRCSPISGHKSVSWYQQVLGQGPQFIFQYYEKEERGRGNFPDRFSARQFPNYSSELNVNALLLGDSALYLCASSLIGLAGQRETQYFGPGTRLLVL.

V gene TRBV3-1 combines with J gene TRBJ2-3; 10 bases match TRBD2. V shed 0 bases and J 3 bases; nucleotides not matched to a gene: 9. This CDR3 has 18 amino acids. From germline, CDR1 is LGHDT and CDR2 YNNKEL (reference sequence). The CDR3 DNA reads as TGTGCCAGCAGCCAAGATGTCTCAAGCGGGAGGGAGACAGATACGCAGTATTTT. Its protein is CASSQDVSSGRETDTQYF.

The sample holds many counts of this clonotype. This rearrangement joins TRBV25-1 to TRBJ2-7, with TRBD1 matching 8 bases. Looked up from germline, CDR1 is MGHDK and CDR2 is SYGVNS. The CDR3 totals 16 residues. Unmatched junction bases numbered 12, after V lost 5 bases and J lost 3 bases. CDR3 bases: TGTGCCAGCAGTAGGGACACCGGGACAGGATTCTACGAGCAGTACTTC. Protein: CASSRDTGTGFYEQYF.

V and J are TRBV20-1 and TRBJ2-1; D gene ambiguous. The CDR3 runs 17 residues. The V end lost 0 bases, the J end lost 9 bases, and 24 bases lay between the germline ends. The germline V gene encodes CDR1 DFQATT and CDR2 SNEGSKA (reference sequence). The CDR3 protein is CSARDWLDSSPSVEQFF. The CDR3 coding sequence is TGCAGTGCTAGAGATTGGCTAGATTCCTCCCCATCGGTTGAGCAGTTCTTC.

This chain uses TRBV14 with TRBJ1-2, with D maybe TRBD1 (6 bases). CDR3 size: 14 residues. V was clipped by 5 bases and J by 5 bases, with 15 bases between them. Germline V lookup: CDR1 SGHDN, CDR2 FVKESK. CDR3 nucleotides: TGTGCCAGCAGCTCCGGGCAGGGGTATTATGGCTACACCTTC. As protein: CASSSGQGYYGYTF.

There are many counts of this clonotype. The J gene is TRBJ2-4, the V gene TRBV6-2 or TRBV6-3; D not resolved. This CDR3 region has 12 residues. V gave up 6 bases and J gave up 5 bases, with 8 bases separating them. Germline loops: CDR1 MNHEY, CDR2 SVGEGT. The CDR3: CASSRPENIQYF. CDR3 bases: TGTGCCAGCAGCAGGCCGGAAAACATTCAGTACTTC.

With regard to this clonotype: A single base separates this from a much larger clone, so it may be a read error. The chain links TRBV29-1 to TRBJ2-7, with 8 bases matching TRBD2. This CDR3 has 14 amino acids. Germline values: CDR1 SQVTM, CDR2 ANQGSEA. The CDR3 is CGVEIAGNGYEQYF. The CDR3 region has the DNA TGCGGCGTTGAAATAGCGGGGAATGGCTACGAGCAGTACTTC.

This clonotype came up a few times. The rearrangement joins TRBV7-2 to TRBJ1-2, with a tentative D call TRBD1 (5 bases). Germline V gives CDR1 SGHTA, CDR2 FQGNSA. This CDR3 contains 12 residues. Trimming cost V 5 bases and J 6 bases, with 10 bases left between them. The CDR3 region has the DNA TGTGCCAGCAGCCTAGACAGTCATGGCTACACCTTC. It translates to CASSLDSHGYTF. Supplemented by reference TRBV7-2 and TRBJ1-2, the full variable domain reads GAGVSQSPSNKVTEKGKDVELRCDPISGHTALYWYRQSLGQGLEFLIYFQGNSAPDKSGLPSDRFSAERTGGSVSTLTIQRTQQEDSAVYLCASSLDSHGYTFGSGTRLTVV.

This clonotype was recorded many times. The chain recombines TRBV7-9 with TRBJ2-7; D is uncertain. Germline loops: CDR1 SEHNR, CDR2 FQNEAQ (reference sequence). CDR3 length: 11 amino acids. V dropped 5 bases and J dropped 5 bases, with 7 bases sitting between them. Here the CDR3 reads CASSASNEQYF. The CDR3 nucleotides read TGTGCCAGCAGCGCCTCAAACGAGCAGTACTTC.

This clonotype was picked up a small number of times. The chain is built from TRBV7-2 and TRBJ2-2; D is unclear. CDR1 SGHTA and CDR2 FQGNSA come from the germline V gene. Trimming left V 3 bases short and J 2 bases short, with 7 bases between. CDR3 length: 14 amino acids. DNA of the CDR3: TGTGCCAGCAGCTTGTTTCCTAACACCGGGGAGCTGTTTTTT. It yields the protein CASSLFPNTGELFF.

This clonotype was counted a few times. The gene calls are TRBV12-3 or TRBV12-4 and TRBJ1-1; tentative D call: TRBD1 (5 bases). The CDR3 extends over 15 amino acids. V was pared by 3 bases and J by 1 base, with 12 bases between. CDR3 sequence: CASSFRRERNTEAFF. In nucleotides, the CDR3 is TGTGCCAGCAGTTTTCGCAGGGAAAGGAACACTGAAGCTTTCTTT.

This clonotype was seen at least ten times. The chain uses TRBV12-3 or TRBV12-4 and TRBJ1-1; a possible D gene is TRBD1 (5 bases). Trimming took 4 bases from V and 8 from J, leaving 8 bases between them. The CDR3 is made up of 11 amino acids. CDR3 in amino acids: CASSSRQEAFF. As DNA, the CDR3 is TGTGCCAGCAGTTCGAGACAGGAAGCTTTCTTT.

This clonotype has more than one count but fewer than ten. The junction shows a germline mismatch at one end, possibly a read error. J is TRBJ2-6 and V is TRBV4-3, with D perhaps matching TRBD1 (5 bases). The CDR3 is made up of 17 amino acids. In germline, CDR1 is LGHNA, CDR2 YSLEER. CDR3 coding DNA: TGCGCCAGCAGCCAAGTCGTCTGGGGCTCTGGGGCCAACGGCCTGACTTTC. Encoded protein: CASSQVVWGSGANGLTF.

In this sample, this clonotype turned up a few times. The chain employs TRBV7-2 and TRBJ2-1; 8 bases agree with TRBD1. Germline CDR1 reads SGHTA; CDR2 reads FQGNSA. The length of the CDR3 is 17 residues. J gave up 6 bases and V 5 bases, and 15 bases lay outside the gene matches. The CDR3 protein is CASSPMLRDRLGNEQFF. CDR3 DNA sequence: TGTGCCAGCAGCCCAATGTTAAGGGACAGGCTGGGCAATGAGCAGTTCTTC.

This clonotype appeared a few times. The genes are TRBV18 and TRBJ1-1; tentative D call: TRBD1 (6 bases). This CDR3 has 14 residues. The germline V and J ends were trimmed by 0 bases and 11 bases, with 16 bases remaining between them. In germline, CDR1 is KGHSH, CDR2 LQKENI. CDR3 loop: CASSPPGGPGGAFF. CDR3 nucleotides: TGTGCCAGCTCACCACCCGGGGGGCCAGGAGGGGCTTTCTTT.

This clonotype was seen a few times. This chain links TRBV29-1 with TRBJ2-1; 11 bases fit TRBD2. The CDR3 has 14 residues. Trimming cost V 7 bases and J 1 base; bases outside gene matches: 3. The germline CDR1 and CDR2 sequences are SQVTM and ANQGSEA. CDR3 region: CSGGLAGSYNEQFF. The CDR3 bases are TGCAGCGGTGGACTAGCGGGTTCCTACAATGAGCAGTTCTTC.

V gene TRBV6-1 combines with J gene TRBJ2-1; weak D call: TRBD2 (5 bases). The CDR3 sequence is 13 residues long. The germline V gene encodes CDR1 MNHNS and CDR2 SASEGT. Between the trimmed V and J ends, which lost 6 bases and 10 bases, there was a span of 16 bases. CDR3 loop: CASSPRAGPEQFF. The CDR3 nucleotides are TGTGCCAGCAGCCCGAGGGCCGGCCCAGAGCAGTTCTTC.

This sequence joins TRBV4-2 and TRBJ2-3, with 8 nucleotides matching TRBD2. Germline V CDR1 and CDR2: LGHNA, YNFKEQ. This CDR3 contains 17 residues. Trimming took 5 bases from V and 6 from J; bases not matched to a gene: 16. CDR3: CASSFPVGAGELDTQYF. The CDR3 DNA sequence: TGTGCCAGCAGCTTTCCGGTGGGAGCGGGAGAATTGGATACGCAGTATTTT.

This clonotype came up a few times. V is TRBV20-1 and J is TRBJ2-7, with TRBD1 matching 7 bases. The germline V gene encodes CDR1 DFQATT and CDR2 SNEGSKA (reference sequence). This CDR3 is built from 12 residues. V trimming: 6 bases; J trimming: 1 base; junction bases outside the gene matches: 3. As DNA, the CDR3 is TGCAGTGCCCAGGACAGGTCCTACGAGCAGTACTTC. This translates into CSAQDRSYEQYF.

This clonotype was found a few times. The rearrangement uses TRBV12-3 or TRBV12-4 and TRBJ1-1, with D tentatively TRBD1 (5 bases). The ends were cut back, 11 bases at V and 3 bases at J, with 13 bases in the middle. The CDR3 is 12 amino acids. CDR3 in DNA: TGTGCCGTGGGGGGGGTTTACACTGAAGCTTTCTTT. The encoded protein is CAVGGVYTEAFF.

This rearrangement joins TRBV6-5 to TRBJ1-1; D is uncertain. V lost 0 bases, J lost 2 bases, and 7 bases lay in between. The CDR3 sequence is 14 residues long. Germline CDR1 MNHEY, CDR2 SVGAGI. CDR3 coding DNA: TGTGCCAGCAGTTACTCGTCCCTTAACACTGAAGCTTTCTTT. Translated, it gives CASSYSSLNTEAFF.

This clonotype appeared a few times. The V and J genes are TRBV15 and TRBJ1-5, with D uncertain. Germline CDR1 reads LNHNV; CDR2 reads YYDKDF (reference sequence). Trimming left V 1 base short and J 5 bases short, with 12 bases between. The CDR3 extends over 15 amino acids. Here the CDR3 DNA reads TGTGCCACCAGCAGAGTCCGAAGGGATGATCAGCCCCAGCATTTT. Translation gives CATSRVRRDDQPQHF.

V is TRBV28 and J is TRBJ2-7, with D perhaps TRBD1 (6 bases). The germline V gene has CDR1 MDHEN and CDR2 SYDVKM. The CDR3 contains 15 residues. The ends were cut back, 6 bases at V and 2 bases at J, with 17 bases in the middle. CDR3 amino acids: CASRSTGKNPYEQYF. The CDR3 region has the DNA TGTGCCAGCAGATCTACAGGGAAAAACCCCTACGAGCAGTACTTC.

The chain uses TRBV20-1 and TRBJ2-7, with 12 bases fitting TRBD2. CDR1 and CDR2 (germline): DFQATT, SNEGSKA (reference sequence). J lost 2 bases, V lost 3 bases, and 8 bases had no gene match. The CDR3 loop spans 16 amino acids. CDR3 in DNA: TGCAGTGCTAGTCCGACTAGCGGGAGTTTTCCCTACGAGCAGTACTTC. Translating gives CSASPTSGSFPYEQYF.

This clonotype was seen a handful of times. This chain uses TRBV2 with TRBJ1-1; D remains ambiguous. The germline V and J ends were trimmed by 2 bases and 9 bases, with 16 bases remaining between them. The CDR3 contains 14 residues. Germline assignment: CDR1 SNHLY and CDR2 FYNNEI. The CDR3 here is CASSEREEVKKAFF. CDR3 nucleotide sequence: TGTGCCAGCAGTGAAAGGGAAGAGGTGAAAAAAGCTTTCTTT.

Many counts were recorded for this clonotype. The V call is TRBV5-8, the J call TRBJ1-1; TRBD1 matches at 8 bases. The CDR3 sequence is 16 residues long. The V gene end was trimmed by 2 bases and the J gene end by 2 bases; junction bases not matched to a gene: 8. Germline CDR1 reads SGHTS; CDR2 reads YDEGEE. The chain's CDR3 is CASSFRTGRGNTEAFF. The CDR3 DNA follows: TGTGCCAGCAGCTTCCGGACAGGGAGGGGAAACACTGAAGCTTTCTTT.